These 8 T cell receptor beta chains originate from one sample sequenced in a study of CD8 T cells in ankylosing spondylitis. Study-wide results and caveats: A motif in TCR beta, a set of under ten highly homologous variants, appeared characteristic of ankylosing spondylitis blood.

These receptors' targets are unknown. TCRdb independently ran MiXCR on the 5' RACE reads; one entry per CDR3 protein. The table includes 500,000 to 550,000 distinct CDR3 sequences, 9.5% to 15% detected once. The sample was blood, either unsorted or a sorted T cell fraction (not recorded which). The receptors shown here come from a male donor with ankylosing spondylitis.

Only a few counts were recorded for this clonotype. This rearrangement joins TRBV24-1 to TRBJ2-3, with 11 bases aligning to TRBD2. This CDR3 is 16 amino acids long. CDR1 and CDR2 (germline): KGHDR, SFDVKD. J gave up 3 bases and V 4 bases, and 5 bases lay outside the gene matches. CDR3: CATSERGTSGTDTQYF. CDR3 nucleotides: TGTGCCACCAGTGAGAGAGGGACTAGCGGAACAGATACGCAGTATTTT.

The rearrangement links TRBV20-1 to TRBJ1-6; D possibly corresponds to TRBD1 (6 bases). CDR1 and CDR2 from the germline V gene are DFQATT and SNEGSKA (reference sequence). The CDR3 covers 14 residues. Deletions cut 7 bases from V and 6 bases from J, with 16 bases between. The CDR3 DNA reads TGCAGTGTACATGGGGGACACCCTAATTCACCCCTCCACTTT. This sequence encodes CSVHGGHPNSPLHF.

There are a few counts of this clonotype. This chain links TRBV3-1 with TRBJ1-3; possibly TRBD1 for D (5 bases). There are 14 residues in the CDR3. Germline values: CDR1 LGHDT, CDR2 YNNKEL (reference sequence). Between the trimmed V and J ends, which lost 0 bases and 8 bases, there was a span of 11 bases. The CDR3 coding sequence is TGTGCCAGCAGCCAAGAGTGGGGGTTACACACCATATATTTT. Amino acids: CASSQEWGLHTIYF. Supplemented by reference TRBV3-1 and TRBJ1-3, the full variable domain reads DTAVSQTPKYLVTQMGNDKSIKCEQNLGHDTMYWYKQDSKKFLKIMFSYNNKELIINETVPNRFSPKSPDKAHLNLHINSLELGDSAVYFCASSQEWGLHTIYFGEGSWLTVV.

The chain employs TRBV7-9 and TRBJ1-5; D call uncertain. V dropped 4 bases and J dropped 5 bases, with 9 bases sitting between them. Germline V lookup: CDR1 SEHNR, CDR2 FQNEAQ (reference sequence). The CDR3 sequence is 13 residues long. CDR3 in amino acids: CASSSREDQPQHF. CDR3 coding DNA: TGTGCCAGCAGCTCCCGGGAGGATCAGCCCCAGCATTTT.

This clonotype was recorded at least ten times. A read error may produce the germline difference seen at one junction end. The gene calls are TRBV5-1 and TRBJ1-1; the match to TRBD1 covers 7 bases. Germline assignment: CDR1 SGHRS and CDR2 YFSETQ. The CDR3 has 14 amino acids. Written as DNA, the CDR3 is TGTGCCAGCAGTTCCAGGACAGGGAACACTGAAGCTTTCTTT. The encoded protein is CASSSRTGNTEAFF.

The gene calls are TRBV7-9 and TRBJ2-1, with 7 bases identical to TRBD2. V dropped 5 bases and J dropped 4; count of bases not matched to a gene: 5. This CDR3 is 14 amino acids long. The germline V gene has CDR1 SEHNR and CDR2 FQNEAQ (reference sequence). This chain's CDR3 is CASSTGLDYNEQFF. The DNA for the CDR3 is TGTGCCAGCAGCACCGGACTAGATTACAATGAGCAGTTCTTC.

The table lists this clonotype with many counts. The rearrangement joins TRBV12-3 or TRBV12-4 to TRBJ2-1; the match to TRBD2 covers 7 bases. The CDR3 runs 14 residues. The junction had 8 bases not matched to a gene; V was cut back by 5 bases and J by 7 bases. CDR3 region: CASSSSFGGNEQFF. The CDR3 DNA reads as TGTGCCAGCAGTAGCAGCTTCGGGGGGAATGAGCAGTTCTTC.

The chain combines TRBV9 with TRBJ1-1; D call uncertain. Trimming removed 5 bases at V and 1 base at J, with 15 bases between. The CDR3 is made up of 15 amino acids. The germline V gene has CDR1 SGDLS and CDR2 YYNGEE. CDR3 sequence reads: CASRSRLGTNTEAFF. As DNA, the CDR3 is TGTGCCAGCAGAAGCCGTTTAGGCACGAACACTGAAGCTTTCTTT.